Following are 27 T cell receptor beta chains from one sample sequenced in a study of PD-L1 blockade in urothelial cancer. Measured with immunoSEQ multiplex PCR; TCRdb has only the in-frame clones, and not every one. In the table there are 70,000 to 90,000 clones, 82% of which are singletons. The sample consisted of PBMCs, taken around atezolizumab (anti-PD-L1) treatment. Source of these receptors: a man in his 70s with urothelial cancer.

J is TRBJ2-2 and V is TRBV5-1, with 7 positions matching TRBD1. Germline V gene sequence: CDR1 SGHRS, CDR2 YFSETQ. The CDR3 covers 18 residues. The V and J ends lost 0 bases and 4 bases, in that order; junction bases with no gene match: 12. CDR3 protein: CASSLGQGAGPGTGELFF. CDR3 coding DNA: TGCGCCAGCAGCTTGGGACAGGGTGCGGGCCCGGGCACCGGGGAGCTGTTTTTT.

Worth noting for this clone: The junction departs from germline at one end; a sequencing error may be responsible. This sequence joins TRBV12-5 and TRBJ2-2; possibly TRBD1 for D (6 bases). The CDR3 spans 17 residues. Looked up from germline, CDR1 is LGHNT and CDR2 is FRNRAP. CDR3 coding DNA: TGTGCTAGTGATTTGGTATACGACAGGACAAACACCGGGGAGCTGTTTTTT. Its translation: CASDLVYDRTNTGELFF.

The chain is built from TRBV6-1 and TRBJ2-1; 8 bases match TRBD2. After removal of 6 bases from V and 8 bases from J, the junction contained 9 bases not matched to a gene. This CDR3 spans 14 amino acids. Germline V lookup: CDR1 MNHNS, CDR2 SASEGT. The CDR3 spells CASSLAGMWDEQFF. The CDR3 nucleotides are TGTGCCAGCAGCTTAGCGGGGATGTGGGATGAGCAGTTCTTC.

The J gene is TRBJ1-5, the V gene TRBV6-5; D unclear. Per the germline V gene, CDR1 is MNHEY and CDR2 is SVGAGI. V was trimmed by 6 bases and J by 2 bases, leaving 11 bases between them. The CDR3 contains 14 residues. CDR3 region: CASRPRVGNQPQHF. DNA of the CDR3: TGTGCCAGCAGGCCACGGGTTGGCAATCAGCCCCAGCATTTT.

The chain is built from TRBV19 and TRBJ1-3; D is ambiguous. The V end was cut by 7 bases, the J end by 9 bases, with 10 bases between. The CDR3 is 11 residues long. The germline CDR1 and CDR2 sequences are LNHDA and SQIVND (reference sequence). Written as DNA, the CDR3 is TGTGCCAGTACCCTGAGAAGCACCATATATTTT. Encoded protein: CASTLRSTIYF.

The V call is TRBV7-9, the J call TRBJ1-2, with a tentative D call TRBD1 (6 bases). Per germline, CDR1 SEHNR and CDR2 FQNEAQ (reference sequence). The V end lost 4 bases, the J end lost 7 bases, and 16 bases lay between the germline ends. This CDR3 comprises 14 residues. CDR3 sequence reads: CASSSLAGALGYTF. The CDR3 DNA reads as TGTGCCAGCAGCTCCCTGGCAGGGGCCCTTGGCTACACCTTC.

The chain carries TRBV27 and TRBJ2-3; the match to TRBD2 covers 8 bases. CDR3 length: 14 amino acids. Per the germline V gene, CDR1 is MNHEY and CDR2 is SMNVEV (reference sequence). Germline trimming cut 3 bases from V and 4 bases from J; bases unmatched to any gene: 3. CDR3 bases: TGTGCCAGCAGTTTTAGCGGGGAGGCAGATACGCAGTATTTT. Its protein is CASSFSGEADTQYF.

CDR3 in DNA: TGTGCCAGCAGCCCAAACCCTACAGGGGGGCCTACCTACGAGCAGTACTTC. The encoded protein is CASSPNPTGGPTYEQYF. The chain carries TRBV7-9 and TRBJ2-7; 8 positions agree with TRBD1. V shed 5 bases and J 2 bases; nucleotides not matched to a gene: 14. Germline V CDR1 and CDR2: SEHNR, FQNEAQ (reference sequence). CDR3 size: 17 residues.

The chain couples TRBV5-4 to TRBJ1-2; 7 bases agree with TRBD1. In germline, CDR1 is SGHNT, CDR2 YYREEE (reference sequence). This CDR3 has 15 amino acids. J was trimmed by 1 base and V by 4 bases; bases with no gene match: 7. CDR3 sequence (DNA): TGTGCCAGCAGCAGCGCGACAGGGAATAACTATGGCTACACCTTC. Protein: CASSSATGNNYGYTF.

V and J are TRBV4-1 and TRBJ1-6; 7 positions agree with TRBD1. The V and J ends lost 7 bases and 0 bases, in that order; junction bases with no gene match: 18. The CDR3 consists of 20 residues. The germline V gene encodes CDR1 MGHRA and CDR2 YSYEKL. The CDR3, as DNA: TGCGCCAGCAACCCGTCCTTCGGACAGGTACGGAGCTCCTATAATTCACCCCTCCACTTT. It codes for CASNPSFGQVRSSYNSPLHF.

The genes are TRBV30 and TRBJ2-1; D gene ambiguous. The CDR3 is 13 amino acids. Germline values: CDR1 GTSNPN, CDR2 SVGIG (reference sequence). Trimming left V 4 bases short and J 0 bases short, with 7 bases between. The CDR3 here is CAWKLSSYNEQFF. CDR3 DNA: TGTGCCTGGAAACTAAGCTCCTACAATGAGCAGTTCTTC.

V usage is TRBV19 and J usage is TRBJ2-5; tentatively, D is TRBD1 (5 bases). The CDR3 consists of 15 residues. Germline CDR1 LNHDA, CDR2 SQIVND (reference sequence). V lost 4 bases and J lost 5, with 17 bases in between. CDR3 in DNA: TGTGCCAGTAGTAGAGGTGGGGCAGTAGATGAGACCCAGTACTTC. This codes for CASSRGGAVDETQYF.

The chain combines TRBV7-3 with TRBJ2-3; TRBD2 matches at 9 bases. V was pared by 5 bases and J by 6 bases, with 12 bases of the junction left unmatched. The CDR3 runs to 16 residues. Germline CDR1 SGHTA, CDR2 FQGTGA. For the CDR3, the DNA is TGTGCCAGCAGCCGAAAGGCGGGAGGGGGGCTTGATACGCAGTATTTT. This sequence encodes CASSRKAGGGLDTQYF.

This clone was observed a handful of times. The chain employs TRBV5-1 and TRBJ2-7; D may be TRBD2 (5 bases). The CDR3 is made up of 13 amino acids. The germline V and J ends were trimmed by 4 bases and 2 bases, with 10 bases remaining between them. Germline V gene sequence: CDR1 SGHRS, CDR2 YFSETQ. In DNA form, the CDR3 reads TGCGCCAGCAGCCCGGACTCGGCCTACGAGCAGTACTTC. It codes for CASSPDSAYEQYF. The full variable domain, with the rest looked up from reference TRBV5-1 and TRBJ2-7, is KAGVTQTPRYLIKTRGQQVTLSCSPISGHRSVSWYQQTPGQGLQFLFEYFSETQRNKGNFPGRFSGRQFSNSRSEMNVSTLELGDSALYLCASSPDSAYEQYFGPGTRLTVT.

The DNA of the CDR3 is TGTGCCAGCAGTCGACCAGGGTCGTCCGAAGCTTTCTTT. Translated: CASSRPGSSEAFF. The chain recombines TRBV7-2 with TRBJ1-1; D perhaps matches TRBD1 (5 bases). Germline assignment: CDR1 SGHTA and CDR2 FQGNSA. The CDR3 covers 13 residues. With 6 bases removed from V and 8 bases from J, the gap between germline ends came to 16 bases.

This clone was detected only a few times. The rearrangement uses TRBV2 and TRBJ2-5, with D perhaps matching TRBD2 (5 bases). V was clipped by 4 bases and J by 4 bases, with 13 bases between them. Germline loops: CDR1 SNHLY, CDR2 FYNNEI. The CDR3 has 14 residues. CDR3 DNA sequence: TGTGCCAGCAGTGGCTCGGGATTACCAGAGACCCAGTACTTC. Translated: CASSGSGLPETQYF.

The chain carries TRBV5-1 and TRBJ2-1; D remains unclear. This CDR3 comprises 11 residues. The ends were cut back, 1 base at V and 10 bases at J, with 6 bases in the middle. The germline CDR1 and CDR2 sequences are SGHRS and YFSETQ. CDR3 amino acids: CASSLMREQFF. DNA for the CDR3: TGCGCCAGCAGCTTGATGCGGGAGCAGTTCTTC.

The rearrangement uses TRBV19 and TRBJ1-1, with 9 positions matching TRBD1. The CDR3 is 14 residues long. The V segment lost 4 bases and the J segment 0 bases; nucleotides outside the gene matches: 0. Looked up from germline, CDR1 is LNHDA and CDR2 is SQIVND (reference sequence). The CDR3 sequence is CASSRTGVNTEAFF. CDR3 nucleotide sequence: TGTGCCAGTAGTAGGACAGGGGTGAACACTGAAGCTTTCTTT.

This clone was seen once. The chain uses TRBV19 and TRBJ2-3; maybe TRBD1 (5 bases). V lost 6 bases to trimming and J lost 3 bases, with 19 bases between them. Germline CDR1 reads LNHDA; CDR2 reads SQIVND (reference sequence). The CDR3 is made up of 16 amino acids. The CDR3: CASRPSPGLGTDTQYF. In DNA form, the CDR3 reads TGTGCCAGTAGACCCAGTCCAGGGTTGGGGACAGATACGCAGTATTTT. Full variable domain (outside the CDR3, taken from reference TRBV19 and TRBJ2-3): DGGITQSPKYLFRKEGQNVTLSCEQNLNHDAMYWYRQDPGQGLRLIYYSQIVNDFQKGDIAEGYSVSREKKESFPLTVTSAQKNPTAFYLCASRPSPGLGTDTQYFGPGTRLTVL.

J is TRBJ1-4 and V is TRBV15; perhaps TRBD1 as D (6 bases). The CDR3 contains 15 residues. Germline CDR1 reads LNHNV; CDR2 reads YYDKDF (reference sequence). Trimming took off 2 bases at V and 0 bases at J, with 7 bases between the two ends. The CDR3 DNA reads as TGTGCCACCAGCAGAAACAGGGCAACTAATGAAAAACTGTTTTTT. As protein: CATSRNRATNEKLFF.

The CDR3 DNA sequence: TGTGCCTGGAGTGGGACAGGACTTGAAGCTTTCTTT. Amino acids: CAWSGTGLEAFF. J is TRBJ1-1 and V is TRBV30; TRBD1 aligns across 7 bases. This CDR3 is 12 amino acids long. Germline loops: CDR1 GTSNPN, CDR2 SVGIG (reference sequence). The V segment lost 1 base and the J segment 7 bases; nucleotides outside the gene matches: 3.

The CDR3 spells CASIPGQGVHTF. CDR3 coding DNA: TGTGCCAGCATCCCGGGACAGGGAGTTCACACCTTC. The gene calls are TRBV5-6 and TRBJ1-2; 9 positions match TRBD1. The germline CDR1 and CDR2 sequences are SGHDT and YYEEEE. J was trimmed by 12 bases and V by 6 bases; bases with no gene match: 9. CDR3 size: 12 residues.

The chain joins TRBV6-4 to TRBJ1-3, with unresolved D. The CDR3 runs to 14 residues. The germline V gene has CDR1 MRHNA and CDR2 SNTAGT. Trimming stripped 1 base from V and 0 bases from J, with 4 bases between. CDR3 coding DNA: TGTGCCAGCAGTGACTGGAGCTCTGGAAACACCATATATTTT. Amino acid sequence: CASSDWSSGNTIYF.

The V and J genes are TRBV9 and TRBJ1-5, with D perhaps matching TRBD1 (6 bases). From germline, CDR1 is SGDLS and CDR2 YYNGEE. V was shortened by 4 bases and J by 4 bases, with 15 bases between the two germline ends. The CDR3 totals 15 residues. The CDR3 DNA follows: TGTGCCAGCAGCCCAGGGACACTATGGAATCAGCCCCAGCATTTT. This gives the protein CASSPGTLWNQPQHF.

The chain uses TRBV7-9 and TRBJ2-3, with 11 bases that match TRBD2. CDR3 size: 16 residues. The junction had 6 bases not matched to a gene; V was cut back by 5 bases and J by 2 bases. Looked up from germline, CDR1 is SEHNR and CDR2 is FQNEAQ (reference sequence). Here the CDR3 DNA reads TGTGCCAGCAGCGTCCCTAGCGGGGGGACCACAGATACGCAGTATTTT. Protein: CASSVPSGGTTDTQYF.

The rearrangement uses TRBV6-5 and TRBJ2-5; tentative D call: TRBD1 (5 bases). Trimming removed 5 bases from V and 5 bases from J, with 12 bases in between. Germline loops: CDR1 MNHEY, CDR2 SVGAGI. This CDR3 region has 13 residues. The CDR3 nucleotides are TGTGCCAGCAGTACTCAGGGTGGGGAGACCCAGTACTTC. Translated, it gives CASSTQGGETQYF.

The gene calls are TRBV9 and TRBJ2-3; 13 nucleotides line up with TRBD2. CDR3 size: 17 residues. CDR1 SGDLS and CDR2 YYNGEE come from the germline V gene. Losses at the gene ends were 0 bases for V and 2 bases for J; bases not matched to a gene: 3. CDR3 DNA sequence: TGTGCCAGCAGCGTAGACGGGACTAGCGGGGCCACAGATACGCAGTATTTT. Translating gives CASSVDGTSGATDTQYF.